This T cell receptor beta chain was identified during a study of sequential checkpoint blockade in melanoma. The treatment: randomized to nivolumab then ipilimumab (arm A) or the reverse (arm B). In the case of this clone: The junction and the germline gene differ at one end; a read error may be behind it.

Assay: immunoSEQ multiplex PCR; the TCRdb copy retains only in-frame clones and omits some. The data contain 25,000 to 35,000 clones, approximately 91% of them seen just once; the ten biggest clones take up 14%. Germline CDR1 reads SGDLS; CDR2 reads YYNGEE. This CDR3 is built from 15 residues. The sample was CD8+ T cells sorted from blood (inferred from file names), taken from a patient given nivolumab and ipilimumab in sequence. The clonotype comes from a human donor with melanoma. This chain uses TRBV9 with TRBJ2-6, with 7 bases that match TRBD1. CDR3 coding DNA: TGTGCCAGCAGCAACCGGGACAGTGGGCCCAACGTCCTGACTTTC. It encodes CASSNRDSGPNVLTF.